In this sample, the clone carrying this T cell receptor (beta chain) turned up a few times. The antigen remains undetermined. Each donor supplied roughly 9 milliliters of peripheral blood. These data originate in a study of blood T cells in healthy people across ages. Points from the study as a whole: TCR beta diversity tracked closely with naive T cell percentage. PBMCs were not sorted, which prevented a conclusive comparison of naive versus antigen-experienced cells.

Trimming removed 1 base from V and 0 bases from J, with 10 bases in between. The CDR3 contains 16 residues. Germline V gene data show CDR1 as MGHRA and CDR2 as YSYEKL. Through a sample-barcoded 5' primer and a J-beta primer mix, a second PCR was run for roughly 6 to 11 cycles. Each of the samples gave a minimum of 3 million paired-end reads that contained CDR3. One entry per CDR3 protein results from TCRdb running MiXCR on the 5' RACE reads. The data contain over 1,200,000 distinct CDR3 sequences, 55% to 75% of them singletons. The sequenced sample was blood. The genes are TRBV4-1 and TRBJ2-1; D ambiguous. The sequence came from a young man in good health. The CDR3 protein is CASSQVYGSSYNEQFF. CDR3 DNA: TGCGCCAGCAGCCAAGTTTACGGCAGCTCCTACAATGAGCAGTTCTTC.